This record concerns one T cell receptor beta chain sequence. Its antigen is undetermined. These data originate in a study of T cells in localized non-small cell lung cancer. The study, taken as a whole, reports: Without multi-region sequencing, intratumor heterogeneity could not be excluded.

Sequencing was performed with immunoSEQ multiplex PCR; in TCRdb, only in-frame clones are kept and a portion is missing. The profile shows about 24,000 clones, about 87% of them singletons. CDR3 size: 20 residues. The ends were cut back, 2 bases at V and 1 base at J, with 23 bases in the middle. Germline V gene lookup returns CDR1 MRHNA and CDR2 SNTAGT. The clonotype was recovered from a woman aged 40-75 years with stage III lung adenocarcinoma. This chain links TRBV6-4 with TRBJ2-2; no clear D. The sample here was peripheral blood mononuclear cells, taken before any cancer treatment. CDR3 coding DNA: TGTGCCAGCAGTGACCCAACCGGCGCCATTCCCACCGGGAACACCGGGGAGCTGTTTTTT. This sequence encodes CASSDPTGAIPTGNTGELFF.